The present T cell receptor (beta chain) was sequenced within a study of T cell responses to AZD1222 COVID-19 vaccine. Trimming took 2 bases from V and 4 from J; bases not matched to a gene: 5. The germline V gene encodes CDR1 KGHDR and CDR2 SFDVKD. CDR3 length: 16 amino acids. Only in-frame clones appear in the TCRdb table, and some are missing; sequencing was by immunoSEQ multiplex PCR. The top ten clones hold about 1.4% of a sample with around 110,000 clones, around 91% of them seen once. This receptor was obtained from an adult who received the AZD1222 COVID-19 vaccine. This chain links TRBV24-1 with TRBJ2-7; 12 bases line up with TRBD1. This specimen was peripheral blood, taken 28 days after the second AZD1222 dose. The CDR3 bases are TGTGCCACCAGTGATTGGGGGACAGGGGGCCGGTACGAGCAGTACTTC. Translation gives CATSDWGTGGRYEQYF.